The next 18 T cell receptor beta chains were all read from a single sample in a study of T cells after yellow fever vaccination. In TCRdb, the 5' RACE reads were re-called with MiXCR into one record per CDR3 protein. The sample has about 150,000 distinct CDR3 sequences; approximately 6.6% are singletons. This sample comprised CD4+ T cells sorted from PBMCs, obtained 10 days after the yellow fever booster vaccination. All receptors come from a man aged 30 to 45 who received the YFV17D yellow fever vaccine.

This clonotype was found a few times. This rearrangement joins TRBV5-4 to TRBJ1-2; D remains ambiguous. Germline V gives CDR1 SGHNT, CDR2 YYREEE (reference sequence). Deletions cut 3 bases from V and 2 bases from J, with 8 bases between. The CDR3 is made up of 13 amino acids. CDR3 in amino acids: CASSSRRNYGYTF. CDR3 sequence (DNA): TGTGCCAGCAGCTCGCGACGGAACTATGGCTACACCTTC.

At least ten counts were recorded for this clonotype. The V gene is TRBV5-1, the J gene TRBJ2-5; tentative D call: TRBD1 (5 bases). Per the germline V gene, CDR1 is SGHRS and CDR2 is YFSETQ. The CDR3 contains 13 residues. V lost 2 bases, J lost 5 bases, and 10 bases lay in between. CDR3 sequence (DNA): TGCGCCAGCAGCTTTCAGGGCTCGGAGACCCAGTACTTC. As protein: CASSFQGSETQYF.

The gene calls are TRBV12-3 or TRBV12-4 and TRBJ2-6; 9 nucleotides line up with TRBD2. Losses at the gene ends were 8 bases for V and 0 bases for J; bases not matched to a gene: 8. The CDR3 loop spans 17 amino acids. The CDR3 nucleotides are TGTGCCAGCGCACCCCGCGGGGGGGGCTCTGGGGCCAACGTCCTGACTTTC. It is translated as CASAPRGGGSGANVLTF.

In this sample, this clonotype turned up many times. The chain employs TRBV5-1 and TRBJ2-1; 16 nucleotides match TRBD2. There are 17 residues in the CDR3. CDR1 and CDR2 from the germline V gene are SGHRS and YFSETQ. With 3 bases clipped from V and 5 bases from J, the junction kept 5 bases outside the gene matches. The CDR3 DNA reads TGCGCCAGCAGCTCTCTGGGGACTAGCGGGAGGGACAATGAGCAGTTCTTC. Residues: CASSSLGTSGRDNEQFF.

This clonotype was seen ten or more times. V gene TRBV25-1 combines with J gene TRBJ1-2; 7 bases are shared with TRBD1. This CDR3 comprises 14 residues. V was clipped by 3 bases and J by 8 bases; unmatched bases: 9. Germline V gene sequence: CDR1 MGHDK, CDR2 SYGVNS. This CDR3 is CASSDNIGTVGYTF. The CDR3 DNA reads TGTGCCAGCAGTGACAACATCGGGACAGTGGGCTACACCTTC.

This clonotype was recorded many times. The rearrangement links TRBV28 to TRBJ2-3, with D possibly matching TRBD1 (6 bases). Germline lookup yields CDR1 MDHEN and CDR2 SYDVKM. This CDR3 comprises 16 residues. The germline V and J ends were trimmed by 2 bases and 0 bases, with 12 bases remaining between them. In nucleotides, the CDR3 is TGTGCCAGCAGTTTAAATGGACAGTCGAGCACAGATACGCAGTATTTT. It yields the protein CASSLNGQSSTDTQYF.

This clonotype was counted many times. This chain links TRBV20-1 with TRBJ2-3, with 8 bases lining up with TRBD1. The ends lost 1 base at V and 0 bases at J; junction bases unmatched: 3. CDR1 is DFQATT, CDR2 SNEGSKA, per germline (reference sequence). The CDR3 has 15 amino acids. This chain's CDR3 is CSARGGQGSTDTQYF. The CDR3 nucleotides read TGCAGTGCTAGAGGTGGACAGGGAAGCACAGATACGCAGTATTTT.

The sample holds many counts of this clonotype. The CDR3 DNA follows: TGCAGTGGTAGGGGGGCTAGCGGGGCAACCTACAATGAGCAGTTCTTC. Residues: CSGRGASGATYNEQFF. The chain combines TRBV20-1 with TRBJ2-1; 9 nucleotides match TRBD2. The germline V gene has CDR1 DFQATT and CDR2 SNEGSKA (reference sequence). The CDR3 is made up of 16 amino acids. V shed 7 bases, J shed 2 bases, and the junction held 12 bases outside the gene matches.

This clonotype occurred many times. This chain uses TRBV15 with TRBJ2-4, with D perhaps matching TRBD1 (6 bases). Trimming left V 0 bases short and J 9 bases short, with 15 bases between. Germline lookup yields CDR1 LNHNV and CDR2 YYDKDF (reference sequence). This CDR3 region has 15 residues. The CDR3 coding sequence is TGTGCCACCAGCAGAGATTTGGCAGGGGCGGGCATTCAGTACTTC. Residues: CATSRDLAGAGIQYF.

This chain joins TRBV5-1 and TRBJ2-7; perhaps TRBD1 as D (6 bases). V was shortened by 4 bases and J by 0 bases, with 14 bases between the two germline ends. The V gene's germline CDR1 is SGHRS and CDR2 YFSETQ. CDR3 size: 15 residues. Written as DNA, the CDR3 is TGCGCCAGCAGCCGCACCGGGACAAACTCCTACGAGCAGTACTTC. Translation: CASSRTGTNSYEQYF. Combining the CDR3 with reference TRBV5-1 and TRBJ2-7 gives the whole variable domain KAGVTQTPRYLIKTRGQQVTLSCSPISGHRSVSWYQQTPGQGLQFLFEYFSETQRNKGNFPGRFSGRQFSNSRSEMNVSTLELGDSALYLCASSRTGTNSYEQYFGPGTRLTVT.

Only a few counts were recorded for this clonotype. The chain uses TRBV19 and TRBJ2-3, with 13 bases aligning to TRBD2. J was trimmed by 5 bases and V by 5 bases; bases with no gene match: 7. The CDR3 spans 16 residues. The germline CDR1 and CDR2 sequences are LNHDA and SQIVND (reference sequence). Here the CDR3 DNA reads TGTGCCAGTAGTTCCCGGACTAGCGGGAGTGTAGATACGCAGTATTTT. Its translation: CASSSRTSGSVDTQYF.

Many counts were recorded for this clonotype. The V and J genes are TRBV25-1 and TRBJ2-5; either TRBD1 or TRBD2 may fit D (5 bases each). The germline V gene encodes CDR1 MGHDK and CDR2 SYGVNS. This CDR3 is built from 13 residues. Trimming pared 4 bases from V and 5 bases from J, leaving 11 bases between. CDR3 DNA: TGTGCCAGCAGTGGGGGGACCCGGGAGACCCAGTACTTC. Translating gives CASSGGTRETQYF.

This clonotype was detected many times. This CDR3 is CSARGQRERGETQYF. In DNA form, the CDR3 reads TGCAGTGCTAGAGGACAGCGGGAGAGGGGAGAGACCCAGTACTTC. V is TRBV20-1 and J is TRBJ2-5; 8 bases match TRBD2. This CDR3 is 15 amino acids long. V was pared by 1 base and J by 4 bases, with 8 bases of the junction left unmatched. Per the germline V gene, CDR1 is DFQATT and CDR2 is SNEGSKA (reference sequence).

This clonotype was found many times. V and J are TRBV29-1 and TRBJ2-1; 8 bases are shared with TRBD2. Germline CDR1 reads SQVTM; CDR2 reads ANQGSEA. The V segment lost 4 bases and the J segment 10 bases; nucleotides outside the gene matches: 12. The CDR3 has 14 residues. The CDR3, as DNA: TGCAGCGTTGGGGAGCTAGCGGGTTCAGGGGAGCAGTTCTTC. Its translation is CSVGELAGSGEQFF.

Remarks on this clonotype: One end of the junction does not line up with germline, which may come from a read error. The J gene is TRBJ2-5, the V gene TRBV12-3 or TRBV12-4; unclear D gene. There are 11 residues in the CDR3. The CDR3 DNA reads TGTACCAGCAGCTTAAAGGAGACCCAGTACTTC. The encoded protein is CTSSLKETQYF.

This clonotype occurred many times. The rearrangement uses TRBV20-1 and TRBJ2-2; tentative D call: TRBD2 (6 bases). This CDR3 contains 13 residues. Germline values: CDR1 DFQATT, CDR2 SNEGSKA (reference sequence). CDR3: CSPTSFHTGELFF. The CDR3 nucleotides are TGCAGCCCGACTAGTTTCCACACCGGGGAGCTGTTTTTT.

This clonotype was seen at least ten times. The chain is built from TRBV5-1 and TRBJ2-3; 10 bases map to TRBD2. The CDR3 contains 14 residues. Germline CDR1 is SGHRS and CDR2 is YFSETQ. After removal of 9 bases from V and 2 bases from J, the junction contained 6 bases not matched to a gene. This chain's CDR3 is CATTSGTLTDTQYF. Written as DNA, the CDR3 is TGCGCCACCACTAGCGGGACGCTCACAGATACGCAGTATTTT. Variable domain in full (rest from reference TRBV5-1 and TRBJ2-3): KAGVTQTPRYLIKTRGQQVTLSCSPISGHRSVSWYQQTPGQGLQFLFEYFSETQRNKGNFPGRFSGRQFSNSRSEMNVSTLELGDSALYLCATTSGTLTDTQYFGPGTRLTVL.

This clonotype was seen ten or more times. The V gene is TRBV19, the J gene TRBJ2-1, with 12 bases identical to TRBD2. CDR1 is LNHDA and CDR2 is SQIVND in the germline V gene (reference sequence). This CDR3 region has 13 residues. J was trimmed by 15 bases and V by 3 bases; bases with no gene match: 6. CDR3 amino acids: CASSISSGRAWFF. The DNA of the CDR3 is TGTGCCAGTAGTATCTCTAGCGGGAGGGCCTGGTTCTTC. Full variable domain (outside the CDR3, taken from reference TRBV19 and TRBJ2-1): DGGITQSPKYLFRKEGQNVTLSCEQNLNHDAMYWYRQDPGQGLRLIYYSQIVNDFQKGDIAEGYSVSREKKESFPLTVTSAQKNPTAFYLCASSISSGRAWFFGPGTRLTVL.